The 9 T cell receptor beta chains below all came from one sample that was sequenced in a study of identical twins. TCRdb re-derived calls from the 5' RACE reads in MiXCR, one entry per CDR3 protein. The table has 650,000 to 750,000 distinct CDR3 sequences, 21% seen once; the top ten hold 4% to 4.5%. The same sample was also used in a study of T cells expressing NK-cell markers.

The sequenced material came from PBMCs. These receptors all come from a young woman in good health.

For this clonotype: No conserved phenylalanine or tryptophan ends this CDR3, so it is likely a read error. This chain joins TRBV5-1 and TRBJ2-2; 10 nucleotides agree with TRBD1. The CDR3 extends over 16 amino acids. Germline CDR1 and CDR2: SGHRS and YFSETQ. The V segment lost 1 base and the J segment 1 base; nucleotides outside the gene matches: 1. The CDR3 protein is CASSLRTGGNTGELFS. CDR3 in DNA: TGCGCCAGCAGCTTGCGGACAGGGGGGAACACCGGGGAGCTGTTTTCT.

This chain connects TRBV20-1 to TRBJ2-1; 8 nucleotides match TRBD2. V gave up 0 bases and J gave up 7 bases; unmatched junction bases: 5. From germline, CDR1 is DFQATT and CDR2 SNEGSKA (reference sequence). The CDR3 is made up of 14 amino acids. CDR3 DNA sequence: TGCAGTGCTAGAGATCCGGGAGGGCATAATGAGCAGTTCTTC. It encodes CSARDPGGHNEQFF.

This clonotype was picked up a small number of times. The chain uses TRBV6-1 and TRBJ2-7, with D perhaps being TRBD1 or TRBD2 (5 bases each). The CDR3 consists of 14 residues. V lost 8 bases, J lost 4 bases, and 18 bases lay in between. CDR1 and CDR2 from the germline V gene are MNHNS and SASEGT. The CDR3 reads CASHPTGTIYEQYF. CDR3 in DNA: TGTGCCAGCCATCCAACCGGGACCATATACGAGCAGTACTTC.

V and J are TRBV12-3 or TRBV12-4 and TRBJ1-5, with TRBD1 matching over 9 bases. V shed 3 bases and J 2 bases; nucleotides not matched to a gene: 5. This CDR3 is built from 16 residues. CDR3 sequence reads: CASSFRDRAGNQPQHF. DNA for the CDR3: TGTGCCAGCAGTTTCCGGGACAGGGCAGGCAATCAGCCCCAGCATTTT.

This chain links TRBV27 with TRBJ2-2, with D unclear. The CDR3 is made up of 15 amino acids. Trimming removed 5 bases from V and 1 base from J, with 11 bases in between. Germline V gene data show CDR1 as MNHEY and CDR2 as SMNVEV (reference sequence). The CDR3 is CASSPPPLNTGELFF. CDR3 bases: TGTGCCAGCAGTCCCCCCCCCCTGAACACCGGGGAGCTGTTTTTT.

Only a few counts were recorded for this clonotype. The CDR3 sequence: CASSLNRLLLRDTQYF. The CDR3 bases are TGTGCCAGCAGTTTAAACCGTCTCCTTCTCAGGGATACGCAGTATTTT. The chain is built from TRBV27 and TRBJ2-3, with D unclear. CDR1 is MNHEY, CDR2 SMNVEV, per germline (reference sequence). Trimming removed 2 bases at V and 6 bases at J, with 18 bases between. The length of the CDR3 is 16 residues.

Turning to this clonotype: Because it lacks the conserved phenylalanine or tryptophan at the end, this CDR3 is likely a read error. The DNA is omitted, as the CDR3 cannot be located on it reliably, and the CDR3 follows TCRdb's listing. This chain uses TRBV7-9 with TRBJ1-2; the table's D call, TRBD1, has no DNA check behind it. Germline V gene data show CDR1 as SEHNR and CDR2 as FQNEAQ (reference sequence). The CDR3 length is 13 residues, termini included. Here the CDR3 reads CASSFSPGTGRIR.

In its sample, this clonotype was seen many times. The CDR3 DNA follows: TGTGCCGGCGGGGACACCGGGTACACTGAAGCTTTCTTT. Amino acids: CAGGDTGYTEAFF. This chain uses TRBV10-3 with TRBJ1-1; a possible D gene is TRBD1 (6 bases). Germline lookup yields CDR1 ENHRY and CDR2 SYGVKD. The CDR3 extends over 13 amino acids. Between the trimmed V and J ends, which lost 11 bases and 3 bases, there was a span of 16 bases.

V usage is TRBV20-1 and J usage is TRBJ2-3; no reliable D call. Per germline, CDR1 DFQATT and CDR2 SNEGSKA (reference sequence). The CDR3 consists of 17 residues. Trimming removed 6 bases at V and 0 bases at J, with 22 bases between. The CDR3 loop is CSAGRIPTEVSTDTQYF. The CDR3 DNA sequence: TGCAGTGCGGGAAGGATACCCACCGAGGTTAGCACAGATACGCAGTATTTT.